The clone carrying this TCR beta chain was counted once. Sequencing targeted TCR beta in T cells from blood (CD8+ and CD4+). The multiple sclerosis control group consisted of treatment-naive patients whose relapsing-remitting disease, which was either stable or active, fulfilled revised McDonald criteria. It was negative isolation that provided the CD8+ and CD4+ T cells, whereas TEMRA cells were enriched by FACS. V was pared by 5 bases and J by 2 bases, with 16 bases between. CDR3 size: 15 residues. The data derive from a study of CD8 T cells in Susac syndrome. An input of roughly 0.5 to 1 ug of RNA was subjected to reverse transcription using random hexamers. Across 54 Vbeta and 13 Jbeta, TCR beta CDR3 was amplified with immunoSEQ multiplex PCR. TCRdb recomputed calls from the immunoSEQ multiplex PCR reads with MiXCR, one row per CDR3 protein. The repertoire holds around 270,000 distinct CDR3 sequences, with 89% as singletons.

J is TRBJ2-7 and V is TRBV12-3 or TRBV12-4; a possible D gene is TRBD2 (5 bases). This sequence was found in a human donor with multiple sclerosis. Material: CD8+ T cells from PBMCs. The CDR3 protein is CASSPAVRRAYEQYF. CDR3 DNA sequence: TGTGCCAGCAGTCCGGCAGTACGGCGGGCCTACGAGCAGTACTTC.